The sample holds a few counts of the clone carrying this T cell receptor (beta chain). Germline V CDR1 and CDR2: SGHTA, FQGNSA. Trimming took 3 bases from V and 8 from J, leaving 11 bases between them. The CDR3 has 14 residues. The data derive from a study of T cell repertoires in cytomegalovirus infection. TCRdb re-called the reads with MiXCR, one entry per CDR3 protein. The top ten hold roughly 45% of the sample, which has a few hundred thousand distinct CDR3 sequences, around 15% seen once. The receptor was derived from a human donor in good health (CMV status not recorded). Some clones in this sample may be carry-over from other donors' samples. The chain joins TRBV7-2 to TRBJ1-6; D may be TRBD1 (5 bases). The sample consisted of CD8+ T cells from PBMCs. As DNA, the CDR3 is TGTGCCAGCAGCTTCGGCAGGGTCGATTCACCCCTCCACTTT. Protein: CASSFGRVDSPLHF.